This entry describes one T cell receptor (beta chain). RNA transcripts were the template for amplifying TCR beta CDR3 regions. HTBI primers drove first-round RT-PCR of the TCR CDR3. Each CDR3 protein gets one entry after TCRdb re-called the multiplex PCR reads with MiXCR. The sample holds hundreds of thousands of distinct CDR3 sequences, approximately 14% seen once. Trimming removed 1 base from V and 6 bases from J; junction bases left unmatched: 11. The CDR3 is made up of 17 amino acids. Germline CDR1 is LNHDA and CDR2 is SQIVND (reference sequence). This sample is part of a study of T cells in Graves' hyperthyroidism and ophthalmopathy.

V usage is TRBV19 and J usage is TRBJ2-4; TRBD2 matches 8 bases. The sample was blood. The receptor was isolated from a young woman with Graves' hyperthyroidism. The CDR3 DNA is TGTGCCAGTAGTATAGTGGCCGGGAGGGCCCGGGGAAACATTCAGTACTTC. Protein product: CASSIVAGRARGNIQYF.